This T cell receptor (beta chain) was observed in a study of T cells in Graves' hyperthyroidism and ophthalmopathy. CDR1 and CDR2 from the germline V gene are DFQATT and SNEGSKA (reference sequence). V was cut by 6 bases and J by 5 bases, with 11 bases left in between. This CDR3 comprises 11 residues. At least ten counts were recorded for this clonotype. Amplification targeted TCR beta CDR3 regions from RNA transcripts. An initial round of RT-PCR targeting the TCR CDR3 relied on the HTBI primer set. From the multiplex PCR reads, TCRdb called clonotypes with MiXCR, one entry per CDR3 protein. The table lists roughly 380,000 distinct CDR3 sequences, 15% to 20% of them singletons.

This clonotype originated in a woman aged 40 to 50 with Graves' ophthalmopathy. The material sequenced was blood. The chain employs TRBV20-1 and TRBJ2-7; D not resolved. The DNA of the CDR3 is TGCAGTGCCCGACTCCTACACGAGCAGTACTTC. Amino acid sequence: CSARLLHEQYF.